This T cell receptor (beta chain) is drawn from a study of tumor-infiltrating lymphocytes in localized non-small cell lung cancer. The germline V gene has CDR1 SGHTA and CDR2 FQGNSA. The V and J ends lost 2 bases and 3 bases respectively, with 5 bases between them. The CDR3 extends over 14 amino acids. Whole-study results and caveats: Different pieces of the same tissue went to different assays, confounding technical variation with intratumor heterogeneity.

The table came from immunoSEQ multiplex PCR; TCRdb's copy has only in-frame clones and leaves some out. The profile shows 8,000 to 9,500 clones, 77% of them singletons. To note about this clone: The antigen is undetermined.

The sequenced sample consisted of lung tumor tissue. V and J are TRBV7-2 and TRBJ2-6; D remains ambiguous. The receptor comes from a human donor with non-small cell lung cancer. CDR3 sequence: CASSLHGGANVLTF. CDR3 DNA: TGTGCCAGCAGCTTACATGGTGGGGCCAACGTCCTGACTTTC.